Below are 10 T cell receptor beta chains sequenced from a single sample in a study of blood T cell repertoires in COVID-19. Method: immunoSEQ multiplex PCR; TCRdb's copy keeps in-frame clones and lacks some. The profile shows 200,000 or so clones, over 75% of them singletons. Material for sequencing was PBMCs or T cells enriched from blood (not recorded which). These TCRs come from a man aged 30 to 45 in a cohort exposed to, infected with or recovered from COVID-19 (not recorded which).

The genes are TRBV4-1 and TRBJ1-1, with D possibly matching TRBD1 (6 bases). The CDR3 has 18 residues. V shed 0 bases and J shed 8 bases, with 25 bases lying between them. The germline gives CDR1 MGHRA, CDR2 YSYEKL. The chain's CDR3 is CASSQDPPLGTLGLEAFF. Here the CDR3 DNA reads TGCGCCAGCAGCCAAGATCCCCCACTAGGGACACTGGGGCTGGAAGCTTTCTTT.

This chain links TRBV28 with TRBJ1-5, with 11 bases lining up with TRBD1. J lost 4 bases, V lost 3 bases, and 8 bases had no gene match. There are 17 residues in the CDR3. Looked up from germline, CDR1 is MDHEN and CDR2 is SYDVKM. In DNA, the CDR3 is TGTGCCAGCAGTTTCGTCCCGGGACAGGGGGATAATCAGCCCCAGCATTTT. It specifies CASSFVPGQGDNQPQHF. Full variable domain (missing parts from reference TRBV28 and TRBJ1-5): DVKVTQSSRYLVKRTGEKVFLECVQDMDHENMFWYRQDPGLGLRLIYFSYDVKMKEKGDIPEGYSVSREKKERFSLILESASTNQTSMYLCASSFVPGQGDNQPQHFGDGTRLSIL.

This chain links TRBV5-6 with TRBJ2-2, with a weak D call TRBD1 (6 bases). This CDR3 contains 14 residues. V was pared by 0 bases and J by 6 bases, with 9 bases between. Germline V gene data show CDR1 as SGHDT and CDR2 as YYEEEE. The CDR3 protein is CASSLGGGPGELFF. In DNA, the CDR3 is TGTGCCAGCAGCTTGGGTGGGGGCCCCGGGGAGCTGTTTTTT. The full variable domain, completed using reference TRBV5-6 and TRBJ2-2, is DAGVTQSPTHLIKTRGQQVTLRCSPKSGHDTVSWYQQALGQGPQFIFQYYEEEERQRGNFPDRFSGHQFPNYSSELNVNALLLGDSALYLCASSLGGGPGELFFGEGSRLTVL.

This rearrangement joins TRBV13 to TRBJ1-1; D is unclear. Germline V CDR1 and CDR2: PRHDT, FYEKMQ (reference sequence). The CDR3 sequence is 14 residues long. Trimming stripped 1 base from V and 6 bases from J, with 12 bases between. The CDR3 bases are TGTGCCAGCAGCTTAGCGGTACGGGTGTCTGAAGCTTTCTTT. Protein sequence: CASSLAVRVSEAFF. The variable domain in full, completed from reference TRBV13 and TRBJ1-1, reads AAGVIQSPRHLIKEKRETATLKCYPIPRHDTVYWYQQGPGQDPQFLISFYEKMQSDKGSIPDRFSAQQFSDYHSELNMSSLELGDSALYFCASSLAVRVSEAFFGQGTRLTVV.

This clone was picked up one time. The CDR3 region has the DNA TGTGCCAGCAGCACCGGGACTAGCGGCCCCGATACGCAGTATTTT. It specifies CASSTGTSGPDTQYF. V gene TRBV7-3 combines with J gene TRBJ2-3, with 11 positions matching TRBD2. The CDR3 is 15 residues long. V gave up 5 bases and J gave up 6 bases; unmatched junction bases: 7. Germline V lookup: CDR1 SGHTA, CDR2 FQGTGA.

This sequence joins TRBV5-1 and TRBJ2-1; 11 positions agree with TRBD1. The length of the CDR3 is 15 residues. Germline V gene sequence: CDR1 SGHRS, CDR2 YFSETQ. V dropped 2 bases and J dropped 8; count of bases not matched to a gene: 6. CDR3 nucleotide sequence: TGCGCCAGCAGCTTCCGGGACAGGGGGGTCCATGAGCAGTTCTTC. It encodes CASSFRDRGVHEQFF.

Remarks on this clone: This could be a read error, since a much larger clone is one nucleotide away. The chain is built from TRBV27 and TRBJ2-7; 11 nucleotides align to TRBD1. CDR3 length equals 15 residues. The V segment lost 6 bases and the J segment 2 bases; nucleotides outside the gene matches: 6. Germline CDR1 MNHEY, CDR2 SMNVEV (reference sequence). The CDR3 DNA is TGTGCCAGCAGCGGGACAGGGGGAGGGACCTACGAGCAGTACTTC. Its protein product is CASSGTGGGTYEQYF.

On this clone: The junction does not match germline at one end; this may be a read error. J is TRBJ2-7 and V is TRBV18, with D possibly matching TRBD2 (5 bases). Germline CDR1 and CDR2: KGHSH and LQKENI. The CDR3 length is 15 residues. The chain's CDR3 is CASSPRTGVSYEQYF. The CDR3 DNA reads TGTGCCAGCTCCCCACGGACTGGGGTTTCCTACGAGCAGTACTTC.

The chain couples TRBV24-1 to TRBJ2-3, with a tentative D call TRBD2 (6 bases). The CDR3 has 15 residues. Germline CDR1 and CDR2: KGHDR and SFDVKD. The V end lost 0 bases, the J end lost 4 bases, and 10 bases lay between the germline ends. CDR3 coding DNA: TGTGCCACCAGTGATTTGGCTAGCGCTTCAGATACGCAGTATTTT. Its translation: CATSDLASASDTQYF.

The CDR3 region has the DNA TGTGCCAGCAGTTTAGAGGTAGCGGGAGGGTCGGCCCAGTACTTC. This translates into CASSLEVAGGSAQYF. The genes are TRBV27 and TRBJ2-5; TRBD2 matches at 11 bases. Germline lookup yields CDR1 MNHEY and CDR2 SMNVEV (reference sequence). The CDR3 is 15 residues long. The junction had 8 bases not matched to a gene; V was cut back by 2 bases and J by 9 bases.